Below, 3 T cell receptor beta chains from the same sample are listed, as sequenced in a study of shared clonotypes between healthy human individuals. The data were produced by immunoSEQ multiplex PCR, yet TCRdb's version contains in-frame clones alone and is incomplete. The data show 850,000 to 1,200,000 clones, with approximately 70% seen just once and approximately 1.5% held by the top ten. Sequenced sample: memory CD4+ T cells sorted from blood. Described subset: CD45RA-negative fraction. Every receptor here comes from a man younger than 30 in good health.

The chain recombines TRBV11-3 with TRBJ2-2; D is unclear. This CDR3 region has 13 residues. The germline V and J ends were trimmed by 7 bases and 2 bases, with 8 bases remaining between them. CDR1 and CDR2 (germline): SGHNT, YENEEA. The CDR3 DNA follows: TGTGCCAGCACCTCGACAAACACCGGGGAGCTGTTTTTT. This gives the protein CASTSTNTGELFF.

The gene calls are TRBV10-2 and TRBJ2-5; 7 bases agree with TRBD1. Trimming cost V 4 bases and J 5 bases; bases outside gene matches: 10. CDR3 length: 15 residues. From germline, CDR1 is WSHSY and CDR2 SAAADI. The CDR3 is CASSGQGGPGETQYF. CDR3 nucleotide sequence: TGCGCCAGCAGTGGACAGGGTGGACCCGGGGAGACCCAGTACTTC.

The V call is TRBV7-9, the J call TRBJ2-3; TRBD2 aligns across 8 bases. The V and J ends lost 3 bases and 0 bases, in that order; junction bases with no gene match: 8. The CDR3 runs to 17 residues. Germline CDR1 reads SEHNR; CDR2 reads FQNEAQ (reference sequence). CDR3 coding DNA: TGTGCCAGCAGCTTCCTTAGCGGGGCCCCTAGCACAGATACGCAGTATTTT. Translation gives CASSFLSGAPSTDTQYF.